The TCR beta chain under discussion was sequenced for a study of beta chain features in type 1 diabetes. Concerning this clone: Antigen: not known.

The CDR3 loop spans 15 amino acids. V was pared by 6 bases and J by 0 bases, with 12 bases between. CDR1 SGHTA and CDR2 FQGNSA come from the germline V gene. Study results and caveats: Possible PCR preference for shorter templates applied equally to patients and controls.

As every portion of the isolated RNA was reverse transcribed, the sequencing read expressed TCRB transcripts. Libraries were prepared by immunoSEQ multiplex PCR; TCRdb keeps only in-frame clonotypes and omits some of them. The data hold around 340,000 clones, with about 20% observed a single time. This rearrangement joins TRBV7-2 to TRBJ1-3; D may be TRBD1 (6 bases). The receptor comes from a young woman in good health. The sequenced material came from naive CD4+ T cells from blood. The CDR3 DNA reads as TGTGCCAGCAGATACGACAGGTTCTCTGGAAACACCATATATTTT. Protein: CASRYDRFSGNTIYF.